The 3 T cell receptor beta chains below were found in one sample sequenced in a study of CD8 T cells in ankylosing spondylitis. MiXCR, applied by TCRdb to the 5' RACE reads, yields one record per CDR3 protein. The sample lists about 270,000 distinct CDR3 sequences; under 35% were seen once. The sample consisted of blood, either unsorted or a sorted T cell fraction (not recorded which). All receptors come from a male donor with ankylosing spondylitis or in good health (not recorded which).

The genes are TRBV7-9 and TRBJ2-7; TRBD2 is a possible D gene (5 bases). This CDR3 has 14 amino acids. V gave up 2 bases and J gave up 1 base, with 9 bases separating them. Germline V CDR1 and CDR2: SEHNR, FQNEAQ (reference sequence). The CDR3 spells CASSLIGGSYEQYF. The DNA for the CDR3 is TGTGCCAGCAGCTTAATCGGCGGGTCCTACGAGCAGTACTTC.

J is TRBJ1-3 and V is TRBV20-1; 8 positions agree with TRBD1. J gave up 6 bases and V 3 bases, and 4 bases lay outside the gene matches. CDR1 and CDR2 (germline): DFQATT, SNEGSKA (reference sequence). The CDR3 spans 13 residues. This CDR3 is CSARVDRANTIYF. CDR3 in DNA: TGCAGTGCTAGGGTGGACAGGGCAAACACCATATATTTT.

This clonotype occurred a few times. CDR3 protein: CAINPSKALPNYGYTF. CDR3 nucleotides: TGTGCCATCAACCCCTCAAAGGCCCTTCCTAACTATGGCTACACCTTC. V is TRBV10-3 and J is TRBJ1-2; D uncertain. V lost 7 bases, J lost 0 bases, and 18 bases lay in between. This CDR3 has 16 amino acids. Germline CDR1 ENHRY, CDR2 SYGVKD.